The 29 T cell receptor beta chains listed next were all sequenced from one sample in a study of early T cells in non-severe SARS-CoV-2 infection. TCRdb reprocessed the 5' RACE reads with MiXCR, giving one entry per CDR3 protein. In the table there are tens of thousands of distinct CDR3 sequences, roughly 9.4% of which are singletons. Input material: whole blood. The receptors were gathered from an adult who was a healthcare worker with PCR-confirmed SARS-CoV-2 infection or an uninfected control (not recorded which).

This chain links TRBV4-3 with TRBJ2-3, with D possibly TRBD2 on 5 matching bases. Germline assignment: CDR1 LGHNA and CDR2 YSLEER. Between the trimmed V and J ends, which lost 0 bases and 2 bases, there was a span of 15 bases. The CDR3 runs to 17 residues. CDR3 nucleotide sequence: TGCGCCAGCAGCCAAGATCCCCCAGCGGCCAACACAGATACGCAGTATTTT. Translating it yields CASSQDPPAANTDTQYF.

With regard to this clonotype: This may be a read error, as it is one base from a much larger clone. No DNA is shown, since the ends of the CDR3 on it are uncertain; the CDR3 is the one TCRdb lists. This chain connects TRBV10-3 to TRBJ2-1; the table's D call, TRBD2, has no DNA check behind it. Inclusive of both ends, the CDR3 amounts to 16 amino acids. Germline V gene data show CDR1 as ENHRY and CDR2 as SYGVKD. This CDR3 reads CAISEFAGGTYNEQLF.

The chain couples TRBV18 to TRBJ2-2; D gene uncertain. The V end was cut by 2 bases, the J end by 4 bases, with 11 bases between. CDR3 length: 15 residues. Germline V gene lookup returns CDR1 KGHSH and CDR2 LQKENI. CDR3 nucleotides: TGTGCCAGCTCACCATACCACCCGGGCACCGGGGAGCTGTTTTTT. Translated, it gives CASSPYHPGTGELFF.

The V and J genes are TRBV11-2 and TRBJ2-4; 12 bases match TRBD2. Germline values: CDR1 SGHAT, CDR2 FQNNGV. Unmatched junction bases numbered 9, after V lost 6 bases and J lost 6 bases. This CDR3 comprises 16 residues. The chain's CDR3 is CASRSLAGGHSNIQYF. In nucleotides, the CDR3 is TGTGCCAGCAGATCACTAGCGGGGGGCCATTCAAACATTCAGTACTTC.

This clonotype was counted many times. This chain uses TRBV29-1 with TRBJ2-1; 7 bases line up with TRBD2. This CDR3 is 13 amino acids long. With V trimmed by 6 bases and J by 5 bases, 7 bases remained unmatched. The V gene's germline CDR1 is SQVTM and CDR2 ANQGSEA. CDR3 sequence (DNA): TGCAGCGTCGGAAGCGGGGAAAACAATGAGCAGTTCTTC. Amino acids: CSVGSGENNEQFF.

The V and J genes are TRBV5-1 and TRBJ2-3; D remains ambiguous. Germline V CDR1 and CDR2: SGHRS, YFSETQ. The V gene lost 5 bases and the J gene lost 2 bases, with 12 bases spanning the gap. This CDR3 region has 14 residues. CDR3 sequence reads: CASSPVLDTDTQYF. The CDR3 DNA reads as TGCGCCAGCAGTCCGGTCCTCGACACAGATACGCAGTATTTT. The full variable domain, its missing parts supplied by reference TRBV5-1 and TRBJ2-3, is KAGVTQTPRYLIKTRGQQVTLSCSPISGHRSVSWYQQTPGQGLQFLFEYFSETQRNKGNFPGRFSGRQFSNSRSEMNVSTLELGDSALYLCASSPVLDTDTQYFGPGTRLTVL.

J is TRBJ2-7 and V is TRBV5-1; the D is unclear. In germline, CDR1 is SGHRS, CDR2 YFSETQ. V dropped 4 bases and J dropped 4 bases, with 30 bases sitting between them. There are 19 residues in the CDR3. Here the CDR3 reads CASSPAPKGLFPTAYEQYF. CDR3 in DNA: TGCGCCAGCAGCCCGGCCCCAAAAGGCCTCTTCCCTACGGCTTACGAGCAGTACTTC.

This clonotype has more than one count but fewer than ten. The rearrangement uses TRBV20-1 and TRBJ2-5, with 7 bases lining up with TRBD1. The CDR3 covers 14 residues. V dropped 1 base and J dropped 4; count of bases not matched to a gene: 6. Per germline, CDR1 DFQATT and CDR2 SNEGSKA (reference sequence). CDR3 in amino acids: CSARGDSSLETQYF. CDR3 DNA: TGCAGTGCTAGAGGGGACAGTTCCTTAGAGACCCAGTACTTC.

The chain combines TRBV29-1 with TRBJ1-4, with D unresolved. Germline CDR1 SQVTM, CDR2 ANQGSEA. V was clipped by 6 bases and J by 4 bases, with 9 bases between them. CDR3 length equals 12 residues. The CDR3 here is CSVPGLNEKLFF. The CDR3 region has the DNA TGCAGCGTCCCAGGTCTTAATGAAAAACTGTTTTTT.

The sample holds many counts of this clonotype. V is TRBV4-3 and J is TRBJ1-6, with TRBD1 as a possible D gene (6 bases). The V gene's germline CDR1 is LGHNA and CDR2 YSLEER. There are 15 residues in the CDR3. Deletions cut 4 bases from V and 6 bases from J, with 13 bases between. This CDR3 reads CASSLSGAFNSPLHF. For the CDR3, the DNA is TGCGCCAGCAGCCTATCAGGGGCTTTTAATTCACCCCTCCACTTT.

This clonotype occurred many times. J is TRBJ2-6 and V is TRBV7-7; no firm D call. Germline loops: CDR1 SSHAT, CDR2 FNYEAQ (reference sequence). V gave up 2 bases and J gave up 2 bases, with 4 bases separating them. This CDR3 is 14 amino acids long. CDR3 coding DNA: TGTGCCAGCAGCTTAAGGCCTGGGGCCAACGTCCTGACTTTC. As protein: CASSLRPGANVLTF. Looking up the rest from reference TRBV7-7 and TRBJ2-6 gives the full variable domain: GAGVSQSPRYKVTKRGQDVTLRCDPISSHATLYWYQQALGQGPEFLTYFNYEAQPDKSGLPSDRFSAERPEGSISTLTIQRTEQRDSAMYRCASSLRPGANVLTFGAGSRLTVL.

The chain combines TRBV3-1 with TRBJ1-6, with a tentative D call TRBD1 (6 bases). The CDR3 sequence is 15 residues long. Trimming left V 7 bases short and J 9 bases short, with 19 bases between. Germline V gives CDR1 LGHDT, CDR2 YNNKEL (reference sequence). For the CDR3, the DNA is TGTGCCAGCAACCTGGGGGCAGGGGCGACTTCACCCCTCCACTTT. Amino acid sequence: CASNLGAGATSPLHF.

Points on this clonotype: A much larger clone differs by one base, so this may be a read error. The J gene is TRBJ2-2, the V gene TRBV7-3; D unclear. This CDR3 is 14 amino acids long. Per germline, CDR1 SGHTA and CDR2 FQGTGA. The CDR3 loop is CVSSRISNTGELFF. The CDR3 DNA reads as TGTGTCAGCAGCCGCATATCGAACACCGGGGAGCTGTTTTTT.

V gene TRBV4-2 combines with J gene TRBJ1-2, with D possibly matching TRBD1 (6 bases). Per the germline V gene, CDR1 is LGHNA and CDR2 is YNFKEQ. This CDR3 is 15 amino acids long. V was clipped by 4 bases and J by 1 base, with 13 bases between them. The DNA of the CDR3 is TGTGCCAGCAGCCTTAACTCAGGGGATAACTATGGCTACACCTTC. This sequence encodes CASSLNSGDNYGYTF.

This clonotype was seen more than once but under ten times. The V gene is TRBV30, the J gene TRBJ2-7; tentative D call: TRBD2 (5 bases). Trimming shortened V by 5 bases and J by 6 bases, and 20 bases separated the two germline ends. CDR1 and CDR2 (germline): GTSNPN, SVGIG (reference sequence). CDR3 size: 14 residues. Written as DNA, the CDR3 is TGTGCCTGGTCCGTCGGGATGCAGTACAGCGAGCAGTACTTC. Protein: CAWSVGMQYSEQYF.

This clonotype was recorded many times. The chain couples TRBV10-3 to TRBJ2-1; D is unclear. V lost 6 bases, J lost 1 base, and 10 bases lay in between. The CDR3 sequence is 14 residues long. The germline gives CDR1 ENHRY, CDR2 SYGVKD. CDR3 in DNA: TGTGCCATCAGCCGCGCCGGGTCCTACAATGAGCAGTTCTTC. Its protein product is CAISRAGSYNEQFF.

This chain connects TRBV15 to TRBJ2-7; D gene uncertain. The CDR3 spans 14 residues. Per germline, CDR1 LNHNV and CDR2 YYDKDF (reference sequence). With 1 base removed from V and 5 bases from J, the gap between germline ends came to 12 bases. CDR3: CATSRGWGEDEQYF. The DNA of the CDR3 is TGTGCCACCAGCAGAGGGTGGGGTGAGGACGAGCAGTACTTC.

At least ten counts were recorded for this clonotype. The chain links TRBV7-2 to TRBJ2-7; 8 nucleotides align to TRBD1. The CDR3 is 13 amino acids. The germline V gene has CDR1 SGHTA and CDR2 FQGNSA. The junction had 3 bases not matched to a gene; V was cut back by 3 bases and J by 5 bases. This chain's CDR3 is CASSFQQGDEQYF. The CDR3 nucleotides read TGTGCCAGCAGCTTCCAACAGGGGGACGAGCAGTACTTC.

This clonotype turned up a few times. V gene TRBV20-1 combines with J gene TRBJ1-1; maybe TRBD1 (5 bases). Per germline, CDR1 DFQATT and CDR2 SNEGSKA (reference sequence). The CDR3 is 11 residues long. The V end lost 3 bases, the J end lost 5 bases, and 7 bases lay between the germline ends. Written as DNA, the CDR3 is TGCAGTGCTAGTCAGGGTACTGAAGCTTTCTTT. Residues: CSASQGTEAFF.

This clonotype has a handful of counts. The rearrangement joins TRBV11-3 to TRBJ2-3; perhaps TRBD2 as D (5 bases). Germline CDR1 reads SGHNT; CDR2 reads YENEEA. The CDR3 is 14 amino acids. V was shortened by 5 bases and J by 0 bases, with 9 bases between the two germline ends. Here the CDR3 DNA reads TGTGCCAGCAGCAAAGCGGCTAGCACAGATACGCAGTATTTT. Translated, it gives CASSKAASTDTQYF.

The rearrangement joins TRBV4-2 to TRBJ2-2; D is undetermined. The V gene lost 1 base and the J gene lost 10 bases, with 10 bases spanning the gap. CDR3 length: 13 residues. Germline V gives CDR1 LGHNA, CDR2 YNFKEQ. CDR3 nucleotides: TGTGCCAGCAGCCAAGTTGAGTTGGAGGAGCTGTTTTTT. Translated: CASSQVELEELFF.

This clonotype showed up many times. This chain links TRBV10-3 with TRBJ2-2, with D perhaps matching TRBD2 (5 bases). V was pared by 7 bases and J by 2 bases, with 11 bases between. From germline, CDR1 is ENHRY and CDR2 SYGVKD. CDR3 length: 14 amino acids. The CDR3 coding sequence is TGTGCCATCATGGCTAGCCCCAACACCGGGGAGCTGTTTTTT. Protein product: CAIMASPNTGELFF.

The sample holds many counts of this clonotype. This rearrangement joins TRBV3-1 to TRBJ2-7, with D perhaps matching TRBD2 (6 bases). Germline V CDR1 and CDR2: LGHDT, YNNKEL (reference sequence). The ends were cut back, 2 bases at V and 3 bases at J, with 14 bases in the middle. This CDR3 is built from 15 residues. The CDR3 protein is CASSQPGLGRYEQYF. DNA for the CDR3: TGTGCCAGCAGCCAACCGGGACTCGGTCGCTACGAGCAGTACTTC.

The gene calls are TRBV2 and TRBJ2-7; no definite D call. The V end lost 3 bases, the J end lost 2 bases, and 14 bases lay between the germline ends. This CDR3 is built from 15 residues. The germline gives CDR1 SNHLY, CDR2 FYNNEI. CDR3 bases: TGTGCCAGCAGTGAGGTGTTCAGACAAACCTACGAGCAGTACTTC. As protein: CASSEVFRQTYEQYF. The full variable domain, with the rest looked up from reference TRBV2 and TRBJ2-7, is EPEVTQTPSHQVTQMGQEVILRCVPISNHLYFYWYRQILGQKVEFLVSFYNNEISEKSEIFDDQFSVERPDGSNFTLKIRSTKLEDSAMYFCASSEVFRQTYEQYFGPGTRLTVT.

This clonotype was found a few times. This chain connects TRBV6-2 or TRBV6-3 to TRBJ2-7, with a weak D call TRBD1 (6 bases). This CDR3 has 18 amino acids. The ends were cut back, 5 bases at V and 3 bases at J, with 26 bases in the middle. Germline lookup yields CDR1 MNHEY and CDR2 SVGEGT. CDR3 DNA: TGTGCCAGCAGTCAACATACAGGGTTATCAGGGATGTACTACGAGCAGTACTTC. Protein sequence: CASSQHTGLSGMYYEQYF.

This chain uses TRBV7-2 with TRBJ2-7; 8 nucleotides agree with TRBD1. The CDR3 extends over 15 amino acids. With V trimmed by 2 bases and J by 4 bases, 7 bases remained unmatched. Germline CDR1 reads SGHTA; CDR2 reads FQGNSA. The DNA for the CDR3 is TGTGCCAGCAGCTTATCAGGACAGGGTATATACGAGCAGTACTTC. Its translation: CASSLSGQGIYEQYF.

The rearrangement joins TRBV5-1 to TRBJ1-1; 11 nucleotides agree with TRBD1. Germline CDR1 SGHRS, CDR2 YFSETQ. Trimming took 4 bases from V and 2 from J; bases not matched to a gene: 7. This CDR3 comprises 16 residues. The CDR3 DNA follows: TGCGCCAGCAGCACCGGACAGGGGGCTCCTAACACTGAAGCTTTCTTT. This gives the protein CASSTGQGAPNTEAFF.

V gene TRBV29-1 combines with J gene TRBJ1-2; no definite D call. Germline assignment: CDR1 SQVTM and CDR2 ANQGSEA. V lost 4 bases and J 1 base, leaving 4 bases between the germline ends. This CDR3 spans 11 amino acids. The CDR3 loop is CSVALNYGYTF. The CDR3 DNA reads TGCAGCGTTGCACTTAACTATGGCTACACCTTC.

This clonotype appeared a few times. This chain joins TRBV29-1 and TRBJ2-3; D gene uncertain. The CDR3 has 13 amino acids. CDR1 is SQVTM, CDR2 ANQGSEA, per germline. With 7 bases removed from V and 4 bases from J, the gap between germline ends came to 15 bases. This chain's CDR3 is CSGGQRGADTQYF. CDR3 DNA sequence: TGCAGCGGCGGTCAGAGAGGCGCAGATACGCAGTATTTT.